The clone carrying this T cell receptor beta chain is a singleton in its sample. Germline CDR1 and CDR2: SEHNR and FQNEAQ (reference sequence). J gave up 3 bases and V 4 bases, and 8 bases lay outside the gene matches. This CDR3 is 15 amino acids long. The data stem from a study of blood T cell repertoires in COVID-19. Under the authors' procedure: From reference gene primer amplification, estimates of nucleated cell counts were derived. Generated by immunoSEQ multiplex PCR, the TCRdb table keeps only in-frame clones and is missing some. The V and J calls and clone size were taken over from that table, and D and trimming were inferred from the DNA. The table has 200,000 to 250,000 clones, around 85% seen once; the top ten hold 3% to 3.5%.

The sequenced sample consisted of peripheral blood. The TCR sequence derives from a woman aged 25 to 45 who had recovered from COVID-19. V usage is TRBV7-9 and J usage is TRBJ2-5, with TRBD2 matching over 7 bases. CDR3: CASSSRRGGKETQYF. CDR3 DNA: TGTGCCAGCAGCTCCAGACGCGGGGGAAAAGAGACCCAGTACTTC.